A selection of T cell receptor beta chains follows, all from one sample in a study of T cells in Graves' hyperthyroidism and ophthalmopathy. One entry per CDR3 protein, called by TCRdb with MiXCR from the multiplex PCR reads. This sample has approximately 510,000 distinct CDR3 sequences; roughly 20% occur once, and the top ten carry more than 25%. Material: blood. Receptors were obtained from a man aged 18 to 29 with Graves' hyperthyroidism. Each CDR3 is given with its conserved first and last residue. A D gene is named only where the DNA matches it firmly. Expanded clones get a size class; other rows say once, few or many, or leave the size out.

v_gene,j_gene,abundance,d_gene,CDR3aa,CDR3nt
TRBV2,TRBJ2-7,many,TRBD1,CASSEGRQGIYEQYF,TGTGCCAGCAGTGAAGGGAGACAGGGAATCTACGAGCAGTACTTC
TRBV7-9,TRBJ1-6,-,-,CASSVETSPLHF,TGTGCCAGCAGCGTGGAAACTTCACCCCTCCACTTT
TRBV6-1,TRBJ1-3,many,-,CASSETHSFPGNTIYF,TGTGCCAGCAGTGAGACCCATTCCTTTCCGGGAAACACCATATATTTT
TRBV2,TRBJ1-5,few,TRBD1,CASRVHRGGNQPQHF,TGTGCCAGCAGAGTCCACAGGGGGGGAAATCAGCCCCAGCATTTT
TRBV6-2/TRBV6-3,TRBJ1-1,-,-,CASTINRDTEAFF,TGTGCCAGCACCATCAACCGGGACACTGAAGCTTTCTTT
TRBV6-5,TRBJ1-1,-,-,CASSYEGGSNTEAFF,TGTGCCAGCAGTTATGAGGGTGGGTCGAACACTGAAGCTTTCTTT
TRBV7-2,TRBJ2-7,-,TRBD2,CASSLGGLASYEQYF,TGTGCCAGCAGCTTAGGAGGACTAGCCTCCTACGAGCAGTACTTC
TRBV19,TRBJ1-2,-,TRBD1,CASSWDRENYGYTF,TGTGCCAGTAGTTGGGACAGGGAGAACTATGGCTACACCTTC
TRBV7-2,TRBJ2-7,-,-,CASSLGRGLSYEQYF,TGTGCCAGCAGCTTAGGTCGGGGTCTCTCCTACGAGCAGTACTTC
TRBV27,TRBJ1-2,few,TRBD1,CASSLTPTGVSGYTF,TGTGCCAGCAGTTTAACCCCGACAGGGGTTAGTGGCTACACCTTC